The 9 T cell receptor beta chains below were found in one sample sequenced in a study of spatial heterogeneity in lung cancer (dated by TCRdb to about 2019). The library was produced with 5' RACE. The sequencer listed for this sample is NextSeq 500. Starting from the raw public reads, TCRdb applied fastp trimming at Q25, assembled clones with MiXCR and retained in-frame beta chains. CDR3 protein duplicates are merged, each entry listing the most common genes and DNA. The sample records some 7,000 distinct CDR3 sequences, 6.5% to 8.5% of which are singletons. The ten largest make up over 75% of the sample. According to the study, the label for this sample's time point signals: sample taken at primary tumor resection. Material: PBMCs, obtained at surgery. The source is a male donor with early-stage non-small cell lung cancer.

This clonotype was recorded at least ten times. The CDR3 DNA reads as TGTGCCAGTAGTATCCAGAAAGCAACAGTTAAAAACATTCAGTACTTC. It specifies CASSIQKATVKNIQYF. V usage is TRBV19 and J usage is TRBJ2-4; D call uncertain. Trimming shortened V by 3 bases and J by 4 bases, and 16 bases separated the two germline ends. The CDR3 is 16 amino acids. Germline V CDR1 and CDR2: LNHDA, SQIVND (reference sequence).

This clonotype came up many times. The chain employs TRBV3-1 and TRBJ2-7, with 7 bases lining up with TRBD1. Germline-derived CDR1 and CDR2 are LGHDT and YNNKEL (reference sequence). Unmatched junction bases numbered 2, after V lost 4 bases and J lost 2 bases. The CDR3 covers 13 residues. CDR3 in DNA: TGTGCCAGCAGCCGAGACAGGGCCTACGAGCAGTACTTC. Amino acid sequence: CASSRDRAYEQYF.

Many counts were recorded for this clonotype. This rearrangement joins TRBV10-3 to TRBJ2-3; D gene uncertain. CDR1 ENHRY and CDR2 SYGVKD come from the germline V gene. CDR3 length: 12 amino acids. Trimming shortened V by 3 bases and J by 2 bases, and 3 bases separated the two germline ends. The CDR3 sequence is CAISDPTDTQYF. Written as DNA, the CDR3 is TGTGCCATCAGTGATCCCACAGATACGCAGTATTTT.

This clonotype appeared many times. The CDR3 DNA is TGTGCCAGCAGCTTAGGCGGGGCGGCCTCTGGGGCCAACGTCCTGACTTTC. Translated: CASSLGGAASGANVLTF. The V gene is TRBV7-2, the J gene TRBJ2-6; D perhaps matches TRBD2 (6 bases). The CDR3 spans 17 residues. Per germline, CDR1 SGHTA and CDR2 FQGNSA. Between the trimmed V and J ends, which lost 1 base and 0 bases, there was a span of 10 bases.

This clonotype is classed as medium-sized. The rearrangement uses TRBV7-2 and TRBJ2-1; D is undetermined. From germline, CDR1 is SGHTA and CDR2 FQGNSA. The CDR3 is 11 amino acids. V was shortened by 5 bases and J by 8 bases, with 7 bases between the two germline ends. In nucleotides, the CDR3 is TGTGCCAGCAGCGATAGAGATGAGCAGTTCTTC. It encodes CASSDRDEQFF. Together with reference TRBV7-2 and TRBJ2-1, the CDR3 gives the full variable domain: GAGVSQSPSNKVTEKGKDVELRCDPISGHTALYWYRQSLGQGLEFLIYFQGNSAPDKSGLPSDRFSAERTGGSVSTLTIQRTQQEDSAVYLCASSDRDEQFFGPGTRLTVL.

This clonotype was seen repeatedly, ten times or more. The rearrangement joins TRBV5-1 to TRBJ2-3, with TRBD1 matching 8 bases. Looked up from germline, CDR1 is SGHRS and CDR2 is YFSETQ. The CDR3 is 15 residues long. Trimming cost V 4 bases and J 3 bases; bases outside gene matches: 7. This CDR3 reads CASSHSDRVTDTQYF. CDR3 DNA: TGCGCCAGCAGCCACTCGGACAGGGTTACAGATACGCAGTATTTT.

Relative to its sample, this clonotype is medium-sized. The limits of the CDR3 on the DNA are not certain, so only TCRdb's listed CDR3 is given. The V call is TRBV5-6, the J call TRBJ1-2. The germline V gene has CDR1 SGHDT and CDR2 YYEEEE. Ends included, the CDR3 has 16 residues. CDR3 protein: CASSLYLRFGVYGYTF.

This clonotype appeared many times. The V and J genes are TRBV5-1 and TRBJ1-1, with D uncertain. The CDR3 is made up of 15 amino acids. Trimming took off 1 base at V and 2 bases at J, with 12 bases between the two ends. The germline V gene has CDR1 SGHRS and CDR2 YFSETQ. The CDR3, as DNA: TGCGCCAGCAGCTTGTGGACCCCTAGAAACACTGAAGCTTTCTTT. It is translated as CASSLWTPRNTEAFF.

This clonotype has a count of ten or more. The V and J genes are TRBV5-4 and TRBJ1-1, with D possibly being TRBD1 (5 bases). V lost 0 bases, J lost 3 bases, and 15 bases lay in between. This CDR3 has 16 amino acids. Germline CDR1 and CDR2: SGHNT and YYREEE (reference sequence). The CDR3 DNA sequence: TGTGCCAGCAGCTTGGGGGGGGAGGAATTGGACACTGAAGCTTTCTTT. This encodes CASSLGGEELDTEAFF. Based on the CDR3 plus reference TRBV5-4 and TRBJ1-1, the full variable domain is ETGVTQSPTHLIKTRGQQVTLRCSSQSGHNTVSWYQQALGQGPQFIFQYYREEENGRGNFPPRFSGLQFPNYSSELNVNALELDDSALYLCASSLGGEELDTEAFFGQGTRLTVV.